The next 4 T cell receptor beta chains were all read from a single sample in a study of post-analysis software for immune sequencing data. No antigens are known for them. Unique molecular identifiers featured in each of the TCR beta cDNA libraries. TCRdb re-called the PCR reads through MiXCR, storing one row per CDR3 protein. The data show hundreds of thousands of distinct CDR3 sequences, roughly 45% seen once. Study results and limitations: Patients used about five TRBV segments, including TRBV5-6, TRBV5-1 and TRBV20-1, more often than controls.

Sequenced: blood. These receptors were collected from a girl aged 10-17 years with multiple sclerosis.

This clonotype has a single count. The V gene is TRBV6-5, the J gene TRBJ2-1, with 9 bases that match TRBD1. From germline, CDR1 is MNHEY and CDR2 SVGAGI. This CDR3 spans 15 amino acids. Germline trimming cut 5 bases from V and 6 bases from J; bases unmatched to any gene: 8. In nucleotides, the CDR3 is TGTGCCAGCAGTGGTTTACAGGGGGCTATCAATGAGCAGTTCTTC. It is translated as CASSGLQGAINEQFF.

Written as DNA, the CDR3 is TGTGCCAGCAGCCAACTCCGGATCTCTGGGGCCAACGTCCTGACTTTC. It encodes CASSQLRISGANVLTF. V usage is TRBV3-1 and J usage is TRBJ2-6; no definite D call. Trimming pared 2 bases from V and 0 bases from J, leaving 8 bases between. Germline CDR1 reads LGHDT; CDR2 reads YNNKEL (reference sequence). The CDR3 sequence is 16 residues long.

The chain carries TRBV12-3 or TRBV12-4 and TRBJ2-1; D is uncertain. The CDR3 spans 12 residues. The V end lost 2 bases, the J end lost 6 bases, and 5 bases lay between the germline ends. The CDR3 DNA reads as TGTGCCAGCAGTTTATACGGCAATGAGCAGTTCTTC. It yields the protein CASSLYGNEQFF.

This chain uses TRBV10-3 with TRBJ2-5; TRBD2 might be the D (6 bases). The J call may be in error: the DNA end matches TRBJ2-7 better. The length of the CDR3 is 12 residues. Germline V lookup: CDR1 ENHRY, CDR2 SYGVKD. DNA for the CDR3: TGTGCCATCGCGTGGGACTCAAACGAGCAGTACTTC. This encodes CAIAWDSNEQYF.